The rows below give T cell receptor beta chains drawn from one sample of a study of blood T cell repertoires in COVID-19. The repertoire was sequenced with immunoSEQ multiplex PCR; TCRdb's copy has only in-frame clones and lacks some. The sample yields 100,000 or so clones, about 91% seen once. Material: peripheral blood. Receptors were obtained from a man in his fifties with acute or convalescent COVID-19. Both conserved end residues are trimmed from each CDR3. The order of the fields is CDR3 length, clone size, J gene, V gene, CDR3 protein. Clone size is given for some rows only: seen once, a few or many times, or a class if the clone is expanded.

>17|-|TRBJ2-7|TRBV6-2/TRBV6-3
ASSLESDRPKTRSLEQY
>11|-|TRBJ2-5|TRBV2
ASTQREQETQY
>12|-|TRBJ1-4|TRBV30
AWSVRVMREKLF
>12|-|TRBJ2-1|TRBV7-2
ASSFSGGVYEQF
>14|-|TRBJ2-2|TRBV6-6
ASSPALTGGTGELF
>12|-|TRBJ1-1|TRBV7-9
ASSPTAPGTEAF
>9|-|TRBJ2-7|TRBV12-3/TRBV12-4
ASSAHFEQY
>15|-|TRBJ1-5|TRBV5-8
ASSSGQGALSNQPQH
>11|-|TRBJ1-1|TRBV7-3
ASSLTRNTEAF
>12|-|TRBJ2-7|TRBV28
ASSPYSLSYEQY
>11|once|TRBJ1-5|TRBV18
ASSPVRNQPQH
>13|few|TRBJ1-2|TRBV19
ASSILPGQPYGYT
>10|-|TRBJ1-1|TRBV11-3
ASSLDGGEAF
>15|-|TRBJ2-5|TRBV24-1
TTALGGGSTEKETQY
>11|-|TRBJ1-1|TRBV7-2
ASSFNRGTEAF
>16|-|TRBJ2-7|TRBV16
ASSQSRGSGVNSYEQY
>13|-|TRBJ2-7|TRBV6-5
ASSYSGGQLKEQY
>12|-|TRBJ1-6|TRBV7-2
ASISTGAGSPLH
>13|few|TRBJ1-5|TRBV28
ASSLQGASNQPQH
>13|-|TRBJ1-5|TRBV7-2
ASSIGTAFNQPQH